The 4 T cell receptor beta chains in this list originate from one sample, sequenced in a study of post-analysis software for immune sequencing data. Unique molecular identifiers featured in each of the TCR beta cDNA libraries. In TCRdb, the PCR reads were re-called with MiXCR into one record per CDR3 protein. The data contain under 200,000 distinct CDR3 sequences, 35% to 40% of them singletons. Source: blood, taken after autologous hematopoietic stem cell transplantation. These receptors came from a girl aged 5 to 17 with multiple sclerosis.

This clonotype was observed a few times. This chain links TRBV13 with TRBJ2-6; TRBD1 matches 7 bases. The CDR3 runs 16 residues. Unmatched junction bases numbered 4, after V lost 4 bases and J lost 1 base. Germline V gene lookup returns CDR1 PRHDT and CDR2 FYEKMQ (reference sequence). Written as DNA, the CDR3 is TGTGCCAGCAGCTCACCACAGGGGTCTGGGGCCAACGTCCTGACTTTC. Its protein is CASSSPQGSGANVLTF. The full variable domain, its missing parts supplied by reference TRBV13 and TRBJ2-6, is AAGVIQSPRHLIKEKRETATLKCYPIPRHDTVYWYQQGPGQDPQFLISFYEKMQSDKGSIPDRFSAQQFSDYHSELNMSSLELGDSALYFCASSSPQGSGANVLTFGAGSRLTVL.

There are a few counts of this clonotype. The chain is built from TRBV6-5 and TRBJ1-2; TRBD1 matches at 8 bases. J was trimmed by 8 bases and V by 0 bases; bases with no gene match: 5. Germline values: CDR1 MNHEY, CDR2 SVGAGI. This CDR3 comprises 14 residues. CDR3 bases: TGTGCCAGCAGTTACTCACAGGGGGGATCGGGCTACACCTTC. Amino acid sequence: CASSYSQGGSGYTF.

On this clonotype itself: Lacking the conserved final phenylalanine or tryptophan, this CDR3 likely reflects a read error. V and J are TRBV11-3 and TRBJ2-7, with 11 bases fitting TRBD2. Germline loops: CDR1 SGHNT, CDR2 YENEEA. The CDR3 is 15 residues long. V shed 4 bases, J shed 9 bases, and the junction held 11 bases outside the gene matches. This CDR3 reads CASSSEGTSGPGQYL. The DNA of the CDR3 is TGTGCCAGCAGCTCCGAAGGGACTAGCGGACCCGGGCAGTACTTA.

The V and J genes are TRBV20-1 and TRBJ1-2, with TRBD1 matching 7 bases. V was clipped by 3 bases and J by 10 bases; unmatched bases: 20. Per the germline V gene, CDR1 is DFQATT and CDR2 is SNEGSKA (reference sequence). CDR3 length: 16 residues. CDR3: CSASPNDRVRGGHYTF. The CDR3 nucleotides are TGCAGTGCTAGCCCCAACGACAGGGTCCGGGGCGGTCACTACACCTTC.